The 25 T cell receptor beta chains listed next were all sequenced from one sample in a study of human thymus T cells. Assay: immunoSEQ multiplex PCR; the TCRdb copy retains only in-frame clones and omits some. The table lists fewer than 85,000 clones, roughly 94% of them singletons, with about 0.032% in the top ten. Thymic material originated from resections removed in the course of corrective heart surgery. Sequenced input: thymus tissue. The source of these receptors is a girl younger than two with a congenital heart defect but otherwise immunologically healthy.

The V gene is TRBV4-1, the J gene TRBJ2-2; 12 nucleotides agree with TRBD2. This CDR3 comprises 16 residues. The trim removed 4 bases at V and 6 bases at J, leaving 6 bases unmatched. Germline V CDR1 and CDR2: MGHRA, YSYEKL. The CDR3 sequence: CASSPRLAGVAGELFF. The CDR3 nucleotides read TGCGCCAGCAGCCCCCGACTAGCGGGAGTGGCCGGGGAGCTGTTTTTT.

CDR3 region: CASSLGGGRAVRQETQYF. DNA of the CDR3: TGTGCCAGCAGTTTAGGTGGCGGGAGGGCCGTGAGGCAAGAGACCCAGTACTTC. The gene calls are TRBV27 and TRBJ2-5, with TRBD2 identical over 9 bases. CDR3 length: 18 residues. V was pared by 2 bases and J by 2 bases, with 12 bases of the junction left unmatched. Per the germline V gene, CDR1 is MNHEY and CDR2 is SMNVEV (reference sequence).

V usage is TRBV19 and J usage is TRBJ2-6; 7 positions match TRBD1. Germline values: CDR1 LNHDA, CDR2 SQIVND (reference sequence). Trimming at V came to 7 bases and at J to 2 bases, leaving 17 bases not matched to a gene. This CDR3 comprises 19 residues. CDR3 sequence: CASIETAGTVLPGANVLTF. The CDR3 nucleotides are TGTGCCAGTATCGAGACCGCCGGGACAGTTCTTCCTGGGGCCAACGTCCTGACTTTC.

The chain recombines TRBV20-1 with TRBJ2-1, with a possible D match to TRBD2 (6 bases). Trimming shortened V by 7 bases and J by 10 bases, and 14 bases separated the two germline ends. This CDR3 comprises 11 residues. The germline CDR1 and CDR2 sequences are DFQATT and SNEGSKA (reference sequence). The CDR3 region is CSGLAGREQFF. The DNA for the CDR3 is TGCAGTGGCCTGGCGGGAAGGGAGCAGTTCTTC.

The V and J genes are TRBV7-9 and TRBJ1-1; possibly TRBD1 for D (6 bases). Germline values: CDR1 SEHNR, CDR2 FQNEAQ (reference sequence). The CDR3 sequence is 16 residues long. V lost 1 base and J lost 0, with 12 bases in between. CDR3 loop: CASSLGDRKLNTEAFF. The CDR3, as DNA: TGTGCCAGCAGCTTAGGCGACAGGAAATTGAACACTGAAGCTTTCTTT. Full variable domain (outside the CDR3, taken from reference TRBV7-9 and TRBJ1-1): DTGVSQNPRHKITKRGQNVTFRCDPISEHNRLYWYRQTLGQGPEFLTYFQNEAQLEKSRLLSDRFSAERPKGSFSTLEIQRTEQGDSAMYLCASSLGDRKLNTEAFFGQGTRLTVV.

CDR3 DNA sequence: TGTGCCAGCAGTGAAGCGCAGAAAGGGCTCAATCAGCCCCAGCATTTT. Its protein product is CASSEAQKGLNQPQHF. This chain links TRBV2 with TRBJ1-5, with D unresolved. V lost 0 bases and J 3 bases, leaving 12 bases between the germline ends. The germline V gene has CDR1 SNHLY and CDR2 FYNNEI. This CDR3 spans 16 amino acids.

The V call is TRBV21-1, the J call TRBJ2-7; the D segment call TRBD2 is taken from the table without a DNA check. TRBV21-1 is annotated as a pseudogene. This CDR3 spans 14 amino acids. DNA for the CDR3: TGTGCCAGCAGAACCGGGACTGATATCTACAAGCAGTACTTC. It codes for CASRTGTDIYKQYF.

V usage is TRBV27 and J usage is TRBJ1-2; D gene ambiguous. The germline V gene has CDR1 MNHEY and CDR2 SMNVEV (reference sequence). Trimming took 5 bases from V and 6 from J, leaving 25 bases between them. This CDR3 is 17 amino acids long. The CDR3 coding sequence is TGTGCCAGCAGTCCTCTATTTGTCAACCTTTACGGAGATGGCTACACCTTC. Amino acid sequence: CASSPLFVNLYGDGYTF.

J is TRBJ2-2 and V is TRBV27, with TRBD1 as a possible D gene (5 bases). This CDR3 contains 13 residues. CDR1 and CDR2 (germline): MNHEY, SMNVEV (reference sequence). The V end was cut by 4 bases, the J end by 5 bases, with 8 bases between. CDR3 region: CASSSRATGELFF. The CDR3 DNA sequence: TGTGCCAGCAGTTCCAGGGCGACCGGGGAGCTGTTTTTT.

The rearrangement joins TRBV7-2 to TRBJ2-7; D unresolved. The CDR3 has 12 amino acids. V dropped 1 base and J dropped 4 bases, with 5 bases sitting between them. Germline V gene lookup returns CDR1 SGHTA and CDR2 FQGNSA. CDR3 sequence: CASSLVRYEQYF. DNA of the CDR3: TGTGCCAGCAGCTTAGTAAGGTACGAGCAGTACTTC. Full variable domain (remainder filled in from reference TRBV7-2 and TRBJ2-7): GAGVSQSPSNKVTEKGKDVELRCDPISGHTALYWYRQSLGQGLEFLIYFQGNSAPDKSGLPSDRFSAERTGGSVSTLTIQRTQQEDSAVYLCASSLVRYEQYFGPGTRLTVT.

V gene TRBV6-4 combines with J gene TRBJ2-3; D might be TRBD2 (6 bases). CDR1 is MRHNA and CDR2 is SNTAGT in the germline V gene. The ends were cut back, 0 bases at V and 1 base at J, with 26 bases in the middle. The CDR3 spans 21 residues. The CDR3 is CASSDSTFGTPREKRTDTQYF. The CDR3 bases are TGTGCCAGCAGTGACTCGACATTCGGGACTCCCCGCGAGAAACGCACAGATACGCAGTATTTT.

The chain recombines TRBV6-5 with TRBJ1-5; D not resolved. Trimming took 5 bases from V and 0 from J, leaving 8 bases between them. The CDR3 runs 14 residues. The germline CDR1 and CDR2 sequences are MNHEY and SVGAGI. The CDR3 is CASSPYSSNQPQHF. CDR3 DNA: TGTGCCAGCAGTCCCTATTCTAGCAATCAGCCCCAGCATTTT.

The chain recombines TRBV6-1 with TRBJ1-1; maybe TRBD1 (5 bases). CDR3 size: 14 residues. Trimming shortened V by 3 bases and J by 5 bases, and 13 bases separated the two germline ends. CDR1 and CDR2 from the germline V gene are MNHNS and SASEGT. The CDR3 DNA reads TGTGCCAGCAGTGAGAGGGGAGGTGTTACTGAAGCTTTCTTT. It is translated as CASSERGGVTEAFF.

This clone was seen once. The rearrangement uses TRBV5-8 and TRBJ2-7; the D is unclear. Germline CDR1 and CDR2: SGHTS and YDEGEE. The length of the CDR3 is 16 residues. V lost 1 base and J 5 bases, leaving 19 bases between the germline ends. The CDR3 spells CASSLSVRGFQDEQYF. The DNA of the CDR3 is TGTGCCAGCAGCTTGTCCGTTCGTGGCTTTCAGGACGAGCAGTACTTC.

In the case of this clone: Distinct nucleotide sequences in the sample also encode this CDR3. The J gene is TRBJ2-7, the V gene TRBV18; possible D gene TRBD2, 6 bases. V lost 0 bases and J lost 3, with 9 bases in between. The CDR3 has 14 residues. From germline, CDR1 is KGHSH and CDR2 LQKENI. CDR3 region: CASSPPGGSYEQYF. The DNA for the CDR3 is TGTGCCAGCTCACCACCGGGAGGAAGCTACGAGCAGTACTTC.

The chain uses TRBV5-4 and TRBJ2-2; a possible D gene is TRBD1 (6 bases). Per the germline V gene, CDR1 is SGHNT and CDR2 is YYREEE (reference sequence). Deletions cut 0 bases from V and 7 bases from J, with 13 bases between. This CDR3 is 15 amino acids long. The CDR3 sequence: CASSLAATGHGELFF. The CDR3, as DNA: TGTGCCAGCAGCTTGGCAGCGACAGGTCACGGGGAGCTGTTTTTT.

This rearrangement joins TRBV2 to TRBJ1-1; D unclear. Germline CDR1 reads SNHLY; CDR2 reads FYNNEI. Trimming took 6 bases from V and 7 from J, leaving 15 bases between them. The CDR3 runs to 13 residues. CDR3 residues: CASRGLWDFEAFF. CDR3 nucleotides: TGTGCCAGCAGAGGATTGTGGGATTTTGAAGCTTTCTTT.

The chain has TRBV29-1 and TRBJ2-5, with D unresolved. The CDR3 spans 15 residues. The V end lost 4 bases, the J end lost 5 bases, and 20 bases lay between the germline ends. Germline CDR1 and CDR2: SQVTM and ANQGSEA. The CDR3 is CSVAWTRSVWETQYF. The CDR3 DNA follows: TGCAGCGTTGCATGGACGCGCTCCGTGTGGGAGACCCAGTACTTC.

The chain carries TRBV28 and TRBJ2-3, with a possible D match to TRBD2 (6 bases). The CDR3 contains 13 residues. Trimming shortened V by 6 bases and J by 3 bases, and 10 bases separated the two germline ends. Per germline, CDR1 MDHEN and CDR2 SYDVKM. The CDR3 reads CASSRGATDTQYF. For the CDR3, the DNA is TGTGCCAGCAGCCGCGGGGCAACAGATACGCAGTATTTT.

The V gene is TRBV28, the J gene TRBJ1-1; D is unclear. The CDR3 sequence is 16 residues long. The V end lost 5 bases, the J end lost 5 bases, and 21 bases lay between the germline ends. Germline V gene sequence: CDR1 MDHEN, CDR2 SYDVKM. The CDR3 here is CASSGPDLMGWTEAFF. The CDR3 DNA sequence: TGTGCCAGCAGTGGTCCGGACCTTATGGGTTGGACTGAAGCTTTCTTT.

The J gene is TRBJ2-1, the V gene TRBV7-2; no clear D. Germline CDR1 SGHTA, CDR2 FQGNSA. V lost 3 bases, J lost 4 bases, and 16 bases lay in between. This CDR3 is 16 amino acids long. CDR3 nucleotide sequence: TGTGCCAGCAGCTTTTTGGGGTATGCCCCTTACAATGAGCAGTTCTTC. It codes for CASSFLGYAPYNEQFF. The full variable domain, rest sourced from reference TRBV7-2 and TRBJ2-1, is GAGVSQSPSNKVTEKGKDVELRCDPISGHTALYWYRQSLGQGLEFLIYFQGNSAPDKSGLPSDRFSAERTGGSVSTLTIQRTQQEDSAVYLCASSFLGYAPYNEQFFGPGTRLTVL.

The chain combines TRBV27 with TRBJ2-1; D is ambiguous. Germline CDR1 and CDR2: MNHEY and SMNVEV (reference sequence). The V end was cut by 7 bases, the J end by 3 bases, with 7 bases between. The CDR3 runs to 12 residues. In DNA, the CDR3 is TGTGCCAGCATCAGTTTCTACAATGAGCAGTTCTTC. This translates into CASISFYNEQFF.

The gene calls are TRBV7-9 and TRBJ1-1; 12 bases match TRBD1. J gave up 4 bases and V 5 bases, and 8 bases lay outside the gene matches. CDR3 size: 16 residues. Germline V gives CDR1 SEHNR, CDR2 FQNEAQ (reference sequence). In nucleotides, the CDR3 is TGTGCCAGCAGCCGGGACAGGGGGCCGGGAAGCACTGAAGCTTTCTTT. Protein sequence: CASSRDRGPGSTEAFF.

The chain uses TRBV4-1 and TRBJ2-1, with D unclear. CDR3 size: 13 residues. V was shortened by 3 bases and J by 9 bases, with 12 bases between the two germline ends. Germline assignment: CDR1 MGHRA and CDR2 YSYEKL. The CDR3 bases are TGCGCCAGCAGCCACTTCGGACGGGTTGAGCAGTTCTTC. Translating gives CASSHFGRVEQFF.

This sequence joins TRBV5-4 and TRBJ2-1, with D uncertain. Germline V gene lookup returns CDR1 SGHNT and CDR2 YYREEE (reference sequence). The CDR3 loop spans 13 amino acids. Trimming left V 0 bases short and J 6 bases short, with 7 bases between. CDR3 nucleotide sequence: TGTGCCAGCAGCTTGGAGGCTGGCAATGAGCAGTTCTTC. This gives the protein CASSLEAGNEQFF.